Listed below are T cell receptor beta chains from one sample, sequenced in a study of Ad26.COV2.S vaccination and SARS-CoV-2 variants. TCRdb's table, derived via immunoSEQ multiplex PCR, lists solely in-frame clones and lacks some. This table holds around 400,000 clones, about four fifths found once. The sample consisted of peripheral blood, taken in a trial of Ad26.COV2.S vaccine versus placebo. These receptors were collected from a person aged 18-60 years who received the Ad26.COV2.S COVID-19 vaccine or a placebo. CDR3s include the opening cysteine and the closing phenylalanine or tryptophan. A D gene is named only where the DNA matches it firmly. Clone size is given for some rows only: seen once, a few or many times, or a class if the clone is expanded.

J gene	D gene	V gene	clone size	CDR3 DNA	CDR3 protein
TRBJ2-2	.	TRBV29-1	.	TGCAGCGTCCGGTTTTCCGGGGAGCTGTTTTTT	CSVRFSGELFF
TRBJ1-1	.	TRBV12-1	.	TGTGCCAGCAGCTACACCCTAAGGGAGGGATTCAACACTGAAGCTTTCTTT	CASSYTLREGFNTEAFF
TRBJ2-1	TRBD2	TRBV19	.	TGTGCCAGTAGTATACGAGGGGAGGGGAATGAGCAGTTCTTC	CASSIRGEGNEQFF
TRBJ1-1	.	TRBV7-3	.	TGTGCCAGCAGCTTAATGAGCGGGGGGCCTGCTTTCTTT	CASSLMSGGPAFF
TRBJ2-1	.	TRBV2	.	TGTGCCAGCCGGGGCGCTGAGCAGTTCTTC	CASRGAEQFF
TRBJ2-7	.	TRBV7-2	.	TGTGCCAGCAGCTTAGGTCGGGACGGCCCCTACGAGCAGTACTTC	CASSLGRDGPYEQYF
TRBJ1-1	.	TRBV6-5	.	TGTGCCAGCAGTTACGGACCTCCGCGGGGCACTGAAGCTTTCTTT	CASSYGPPRGTEAFF
TRBJ2-2	.	TRBV27	few	TGTGCCAGCAGTTTAAGAGGGTATCCCGGGGAGCTGTTTTTT	CASSLRGYPGELFF
TRBJ2-2	TRBD1	TRBV5-1	.	TGCGCCAGCAGCTTGGGGGGACAGTTTAACACCGGGGAGCTGTTTTTT	CASSLGGQFNTGELFF
TRBJ1-4	.	TRBV9	.	TGTGCCAGCAGCATGGGACTGTCCATGAATGAAAAACTGTTTTTT	CASSMGLSMNEKLFF
TRBJ1-5	TRBD1	TRBV7-2	.	TGTGCCAGCAGCCCGGGACAGAATTTTCAGCCCCAGCATTTT	CASSPGQNFQPQHF
TRBJ2-5	TRBD2	TRBV5-8	.	TGTGCCAGCAGCTTCCAAACTAGCGGGGGGGCCGGTGAGACCCAGTACTTC	CASSFQTSGGAGETQYF
TRBJ1-5	.	TRBV6-5	.	TGTGCCAGCAGGGGACACTCATTCAATCAGCCCCAGCATTTT	CASRGHSFNQPQHF
TRBJ1-6	.	TRBV11-3	many	TGTGCCAGCAGCTTAAATGAGGACTCACCCCTCCACTTT	CASSLNEDSPLHF
TRBJ2-7	.	TRBV7-9	.	TGTGCCAGCAGCTTAGCGAGCAGTTTTTCCTACGAGCAGTACTTC	CASSLASSFSYEQYF
TRBJ2-1	.	TRBV11-2	.	TGTGCCAGCAGCTCCCAAGGCCAGGATGAGCAGTTCTTC	CASSSQGQDEQFF
TRBJ1-2	.	TRBV27	.	TGTGCCAGCAATTTACCAGGGCATGGCTACACCTTC	CASNLPGHGYTF
TRBJ1-2	.	TRBV10-3	.	TGTGCCATCAGTGAGCCCCCGGGAATGGAAGGCTACACCTTC	CAISEPPGMEGYTF
TRBJ2-7	TRBD1	TRBV6-5	.	TGTGCCAGCAGTCCCGGGACAGGGTGGTACGAGCAGTACTTC	CASSPGTGWYEQYF
TRBJ2-5	.	TRBV7-2	.	TGTGCCAGCAGCTTAAGTTTTGGGGGCGTGGGGGAGACCCAGTACTTC	CASSLSFGGVGETQYF
TRBJ2-7	TRBD1	TRBV27	.	TGTGCCAGCAGTGCCCTCGGGACAGGGGCTTACGAGCAGTACTTC	CASSALGTGAYEQYF
TRBJ2-2	.	TRBV13	.	TGTGCCAGCAGCCCAAACACAAGGGCGCTCACCGGGGAGCTGTTTTTT	CASSPNTRALTGELFF
TRBJ1-1	TRBD1	TRBV7-8	.	TGTGCCAGCAGCTTACAGGGGGCTTCGACTGAAGCTTTCTTT	CASSLQGASTEAFF
TRBJ2-3	.	TRBV7-2	.	TGTGCCAGCAGCCTCGCGTGGGCTGCGGATACGCAGTATTTT	CASSLAWAADTQYF
TRBJ1-2	.	TRBV3-1/TRBV3-2	.	TGTGCCAGCAGCCAAGCCAGGAATGTATGGGGCTACACCTTC	CASSQARNVWGYTF
TRBJ2-7	.	TRBV2	.	TGTGCCAGCAGTGACGATCGGCGAAAGCAGTACTTC	CASSDDRRKQYF
TRBJ1-6	.	TRBV6-5	.	TGTGCCAGCAGTTTCCGGGTCCCCCCGAGTCCACCCCTCCACTTT	CASSFRVPPSPPLHF
TRBJ1-2	.	TRBV5-1	.	TGCGCCAGCAGCCCCGAAGGCAGGAGCTATGGCTACACCTTC	CASSPEGRSYGYTF
TRBJ1-2	TRBD1	TRBV15	.	TGTGCCACCAGCAGACTGAGTCGACAGGGCGCTACCTATGGCTACACCTTC	CATSRLSRQGATYGYTF
TRBJ1-5	TRBD1	TRBV28	.	TGTGCCAGCAGTTCAGGGGGCGCTGGCAATCAGCCCCAGCATTTT	CASSSGGAGNQPQHF
TRBJ1-3	.	TRBV14	.	TGTGCCAGCAGCCCCTTCGCCACAGGGTTGAGGACCATATATTTT	CASSPFATGLRTIYF
TRBJ2-7	.	TRBV29-1	many	TGCAGCGTTGAAGATACCGGGCTAAGCTCCTACGAGCAGTACTTC	CSVEDTGLSSYEQYF
TRBJ2-7	TRBD1	TRBV12-3/TRBV12-4	once	TGTGCCAGCAGTCAGGGGGCGAGGCAGTACTTC	CASSQGARQYF
TRBJ1-1	TRBD1	TRBV18	.	TGTGCCAGCTCACCACCGGAGACAGGGATGAAAGCTTTCTTT	CASSPPETGMKAFF
TRBJ2-2	.	TRBV5-4	once	TGTGCCAGCAGCAAGACTAGTCTCTTAACCGGGGAGCTGTTTTTT	CASSKTSLLTGELFF
TRBJ2-3	.	TRBV30	.	TGTGCCTGTCAGGGTGCGCTGAGCACAGATACGCAGTATTTT	CACQGALSTDTQYF
TRBJ1-2	TRBD1	TRBV6-2/TRBV6-3	.	TGTGCCAGCAGTTCCAGGGGGCCCTATGGCTACACCTTC	CASSSRGPYGYTF
TRBJ2-5	.	TRBV6-6	.	TGTGCCAGCAACCTCTGGCGGCAAGAGACCCAGTACTTC	CASNLWRQETQYF
TRBJ2-5	TRBD2	TRBV6-5	.	TGTGCCAGCAGGCGGGGGGGGCAAGAGACCCAGTACTTC	CASRRGGQETQYF
TRBJ1-2	.	TRBV7-2	few	TGTGCCAGCAGCAGGACAGTAAACTATGGCTACACCTTC	CASSRTVNYGYTF
TRBJ2-2	.	TRBV4-2	once	TGTGCCAGCAGCCAAGATCCGGGTCTAGTCGGAACCGGGGAGCTGTTTTTT	CASSQDPGLVGTGELFF
TRBJ2-6	.	TRBV5-1	.	TGCGCCAGCAGCTTTAACGGGGCGTCAGGGGCCAACGTCCTGACTTTC	CASSFNGASGANVLTF
TRBJ1-1	.	TRBV13	.	TGTGCCAGCAGCTTAGTCTCTGAAGCTTTCTTT	CASSLVSEAFF
TRBJ1-4	.	TRBV19	.	TGTGCCCTTGACCCAGGTATAGCTAATGAAAAACTGTTTTTT	CALDPGIANEKLFF
TRBJ2-7	.	TRBV2	few	TGTGCCAGCAGTCTCTACTACGAGCAGTACTTC	CASSLYYEQYF